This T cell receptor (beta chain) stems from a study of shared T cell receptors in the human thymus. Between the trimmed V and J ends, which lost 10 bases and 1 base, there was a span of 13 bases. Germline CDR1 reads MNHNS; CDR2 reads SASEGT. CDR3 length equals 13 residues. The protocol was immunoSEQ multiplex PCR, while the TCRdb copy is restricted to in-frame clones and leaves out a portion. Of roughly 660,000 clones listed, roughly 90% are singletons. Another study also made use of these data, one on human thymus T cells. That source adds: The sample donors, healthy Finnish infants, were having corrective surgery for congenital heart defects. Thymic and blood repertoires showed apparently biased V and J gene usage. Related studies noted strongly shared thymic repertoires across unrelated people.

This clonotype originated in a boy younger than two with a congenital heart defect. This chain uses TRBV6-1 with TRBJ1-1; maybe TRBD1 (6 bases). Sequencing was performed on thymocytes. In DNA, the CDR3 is TGTGCCATCCAAGACAGGACGAACACTGAAGCTTTCTTT. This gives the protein CAIQDRTNTEAFF.